The entry below gives a single TCR beta chain sequence along with its context. Trimming stripped 6 bases from V and 8 bases from J, with 16 bases between. This CDR3 has 13 residues. Germline loops: CDR1 MNHEY, CDR2 SMNVEV (reference sequence). MiXCR, run by TCRdb on the RT-PCR reads, gives a single entry per CDR3 protein. The data hold about 680,000 distinct CDR3 sequences, with 14% observed a single time. This TCR was recovered from a female donor in good health, serving as a healthy control. The chain links TRBV27 to TRBJ1-2; D uncertain. The sample was memory CD4+ T cells from blood. The CDR3 loop is CASSASGSGGYTF. As DNA, the CDR3 is TGTGCCAGCAGCGCTTCGGGGAGCGGGGGCTACACCTTC.